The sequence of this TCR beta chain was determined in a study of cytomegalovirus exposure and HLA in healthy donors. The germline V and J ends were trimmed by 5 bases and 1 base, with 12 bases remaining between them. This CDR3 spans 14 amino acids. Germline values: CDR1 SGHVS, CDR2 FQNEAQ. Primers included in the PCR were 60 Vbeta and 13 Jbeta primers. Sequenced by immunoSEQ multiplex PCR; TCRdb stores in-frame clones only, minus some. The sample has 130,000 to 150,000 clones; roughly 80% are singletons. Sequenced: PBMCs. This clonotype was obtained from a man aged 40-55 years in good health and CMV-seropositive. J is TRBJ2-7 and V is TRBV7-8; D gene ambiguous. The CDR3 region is CASSGVADSYEQYF. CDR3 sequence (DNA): TGTGCCAGCAGCGGAGTAGCAGATTCCTACGAGCAGTACTTC.